This TCR beta chain was captured by sequencing in a study of technical replicates of blood from several donors. CDR3 size: 15 residues. Germline V gene data show CDR1 as PRHDT and CDR2 as FYEKMQ (reference sequence). After removal of 5 bases from V and 6 bases from J, the junction contained 6 bases not matched to a gene. Measured with immunoSEQ multiplex PCR; TCRdb has only the in-frame clones, and not every one. The sample contains approximately 100,000 clones, 96% of which appear only once. The specimen was T cells isolated from PBMCs. This clonotype was sampled from a human donor in good health. J is TRBJ2-2 and V is TRBV13, with TRBD1 identical over 10 bases. CDR3 in DNA: TGTGCCAGCAGCGGGGGACAGGGGAGCGCCGGGGAGCTGTTTTTT. Protein: CASSGGQGSAGELFF. Drawing the rest from reference TRBV13 and TRBJ2-2, the complete variable domain is AAGVIQSPRHLIKEKRETATLKCYPIPRHDTVYWYQQGPGQDPQFLISFYEKMQSDKGSIPDRFSAQQFSDYHSELNMSSLELGDSALYFCASSGGQGSAGELFFGEGSRLTVL.